The 26 T cell receptor beta chains in this list originate from one sample, sequenced in a study of T cells in Graves' hyperthyroidism and ophthalmopathy. From RNA transcripts, TCR beta CDR3 regions were amplified. When the TCR CDR3 underwent first-round RT-PCR, the HTBI primer set was used. TCRdb re-called the multiplex PCR reads through MiXCR, storing one row per CDR3 protein. The sample has roughly 500,000 distinct CDR3 sequences; about 46% are singletons. Input material: peripheral blood or thyroid tissue (not recorded which). The receptors stem from an adult woman with Graves' disease, either hyperthyroidism or ophthalmopathy (not recorded which).

This chain connects TRBV7-2 to TRBJ2-7, with no clear D. This CDR3 has 12 amino acids. In germline, CDR1 is SGHTA, CDR2 FQGNSA. V lost 2 bases to trimming and J lost 6 bases, with 8 bases between them. The CDR3 is CASSLFKSEQYF. Here the CDR3 DNA reads TGTGCCAGCAGCTTATTTAAGAGCGAGCAGTACTTC.

This chain connects TRBV2 to TRBJ2-2; the match to TRBD2 covers 7 bases. CDR3 size: 12 residues. Unmatched junction bases numbered 4, after V lost 10 bases and J lost 5 bases. CDR1 and CDR2 from the germline V gene are SNHLY and FYNNEI. As DNA, the CDR3 is TGTGCCATCGGGGGAGGGACCGGGGAGCTGTTTTTT. Its translation is CAIGGGTGELFF.

The J gene is TRBJ1-4, the V gene TRBV10-2; D ambiguous. Trimming took off 4 bases at V and 4 bases at J, with 4 bases between the two ends. CDR3 length equals 12 residues. CDR1 is WSHSY, CDR2 SAAADI, per germline. The CDR3 nucleotides are TGCGCCAGCAGTGCGATTAATGAAAAACTGTTTTTT. Its translation: CASSAINEKLFF.

The J gene is TRBJ2-5, the V gene TRBV10-3; weak D call: TRBD2 (5 bases). There are 15 residues in the CDR3. The ends were cut back, 2 bases at V and 7 bases at J, with 17 bases in the middle. Germline V lookup: CDR1 ENHRY, CDR2 SYGVKD. CDR3 in amino acids: CAISENVGGEGTQYF. The CDR3 DNA is TGTGCCATCAGTGAGAACGTCGGAGGAGAAGGGACCCAGTACTTC.

CDR3 residues: CASSLKIGFTGELFF. CDR3 bases: TGTGCCAGCAGCTTAAAGATCGGCTTTACCGGGGAGCTGTTTTTT. The chain employs TRBV14 and TRBJ2-2; D gene unclear. This CDR3 is 15 amino acids long. Germline values: CDR1 SGHDN, CDR2 FVKESK. V shed 5 bases and J shed 5 bases, with 15 bases lying between them.

This clonotype was detected ten times or more. This sequence joins TRBV5-1 and TRBJ2-7; 11 bases are shared with TRBD1. CDR3 length: 15 amino acids. The V segment lost 4 bases and the J segment 6 bases; nucleotides outside the gene matches: 9. Germline V CDR1 and CDR2: SGHRS, YFSETQ. CDR3 bases: TGCGCCAGCAGCAGCAATCCGGGACAGGGGGGCGAGCAGTACTTC. This encodes CASSSNPGQGGEQYF.

This clonotype was recorded at least ten times. The CDR3: CSADAGTGQNEQYF. The DNA for the CDR3 is TGCAGTGCTGACGCGGGGACAGGGCAGAACGAGCAGTACTTC. The J gene is TRBJ2-7, the V gene TRBV20-1; TRBD1 aligns across 9 bases. The CDR3 runs 14 residues. V trimming: 5 bases; J trimming: 5 bases; junction bases outside the gene matches: 10. Germline V gives CDR1 DFQATT, CDR2 SNEGSKA (reference sequence).

This clonotype was detected only once. The CDR3 here is CASSFFFSRAETQYF. For the CDR3, the DNA is TGTGCCAGCAGTTTTTTCTTTTCCAGGGCCGAGACCCAGTACTTC. The V call is TRBV12-3 or TRBV12-4, the J call TRBJ2-5, with a tentative D call TRBD1 (5 bases). V shed 3 bases and J shed 5 bases, with 16 bases lying between them. CDR3 length equals 15 residues.

This clonotype has ten or more counts. The V call is TRBV10-2, the J call TRBJ1-5; TRBD1 aligns across 7 bases. The CDR3 length is 17 residues. Germline lookup yields CDR1 WSHSY and CDR2 SAAADI. The V segment lost 5 bases and the J segment 0 bases; nucleotides outside the gene matches: 10. The CDR3, as DNA: TGCGCCAGCAGTTTAGGGGGCTCTCTTTATAGCAATCAGCCCCAGCATTTT. As protein: CASSLGGSLYSNQPQHF.

The chain recombines TRBV28 with TRBJ1-2; D ambiguous. V lost 6 bases and J lost 4, with 6 bases in between. There are 11 residues in the CDR3. Germline V gives CDR1 MDHEN, CDR2 SYDVKM. The CDR3 sequence: CASRSPYGYTF. CDR3 nucleotides: TGTGCCAGCAGGAGCCCCTATGGCTACACCTTC.

V is TRBV19 and J is TRBJ1-1; tentatively, D is TRBD1 (5 bases). CDR3 size: 14 residues. Germline CDR1 LNHDA, CDR2 SQIVND (reference sequence). CDR3 in amino acids: CARDGTGGTTEAFF. DNA of the CDR3: TGTGCTAGAGACGGTACAGGTGGAACCACTGAAGCTTTCTTT.

This chain joins TRBV29-1 and TRBJ1-1; D is uncertain. The CDR3 runs to 13 residues. The V gene's germline CDR1 is SQVTM and CDR2 ANQGSEA. V was shortened by 8 bases and J by 2 bases, with 15 bases between the two germline ends. Here the CDR3 reads CSSQEYRNTEAFF. The DNA for the CDR3 is TGCAGCAGCCAAGAATACAGAAACACTGAAGCTTTCTTT.

This clonotype has ten or more counts. The chain employs TRBV14 and TRBJ1-3; 8 nucleotides agree with TRBD1. The ends lost 3 bases at V and 2 bases at J; junction bases unmatched: 9. Germline lookup yields CDR1 SGHDN and CDR2 FVKESK. CDR3 length: 17 residues. The DNA for the CDR3 is TGTGCCAGCAGCCATCTCAGGACAGGGAGCCCTGGAAACACCATATATTTT. This gives the protein CASSHLRTGSPGNTIYF. The full variable domain, completed using reference TRBV14 and TRBJ1-3, is EAGVTQFPSHSVIEKGQTVTLRCDPISGHDNLYWYRRVMGKEIKFLLHFVKESKQDESGMPNNRFLAERTGGTYSTLKVQPAELEDSGVYFCASSHLRTGSPGNTIYFGEGSWLTVV.

This clonotype was seen only a few times. This chain's CDR3 is CSVERQVGTF. CDR3 DNA sequence: TGCAGCGTTGAAAGACAGGTCGGAACCTTC. The V call is TRBV29-1, the J call TRBJ1-2, with a tentative D call TRBD1 (6 bases). V shed 2 bases and J shed 14 bases, with 12 bases lying between them. This CDR3 contains 10 residues. Germline CDR1 is SQVTM and CDR2 is ANQGSEA.

The chain uses TRBV30 and TRBJ1-2; unclear D gene. Looked up from germline, CDR1 is GTSNPN and CDR2 is SVGIG (reference sequence). The CDR3 is 16 amino acids. V gave up 0 bases and J gave up 4 bases, with 18 bases separating them. The CDR3 DNA sequence: TGTGCCTGGAGTGTACGAATATGGAGCAGAAGCTATGGCTACACCTTC. It codes for CAWSVRIWSRSYGYTF.

The rearrangement joins TRBV20-1 to TRBJ2-2; unclear D gene. CDR1 is DFQATT, CDR2 SNEGSKA, per germline (reference sequence). The CDR3 sequence is 12 residues long. The V end was cut by 1 base, the J end by 7 bases, with 7 bases between. The CDR3 coding sequence is TGCAGTGCTAGAGGACCCCACGGGGAGCTGTTTTTT. This codes for CSARGPHGELFF.

The chain combines TRBV20-1 with TRBJ2-7; 7 nucleotides match TRBD1. Trimming took 5 bases from V and 6 from J; bases not matched to a gene: 7. The V gene's germline CDR1 is DFQATT and CDR2 SNEGSKA (reference sequence). The CDR3 totals 12 residues. The CDR3 sequence: CSAGGQRREQYF. CDR3 coding DNA: TGCAGTGCTGGGGGACAGCGGCGCGAGCAGTACTTC.

This clonotype appeared a few times. This chain joins TRBV28 and TRBJ1-6; D gene ambiguous. V lost 6 bases, J lost 5 bases, and 14 bases lay in between. Per germline, CDR1 MDHEN and CDR2 SYDVKM. The CDR3 runs 15 residues. CDR3 residues: CASRRQGLDNSPLHF. In nucleotides, the CDR3 is TGTGCCAGCAGGCGACAAGGGCTTGATAATTCACCCCTCCACTTT.

The chain links TRBV29-1 to TRBJ2-6; possibly TRBD1 or TRBD2 for D (5 bases each). This CDR3 is 15 amino acids long. From germline, CDR1 is SQVTM and CDR2 ANQGSEA. V dropped 6 bases and J dropped 2 bases, with 14 bases sitting between them. CDR3 coding DNA: TGCAGCGTAACAGGAGGCTCTGCTGGGGCCAACGTCCTGACTTTC. Translation gives CSVTGGSAGANVLTF.

J is TRBJ1-6 and V is TRBV7-8; 9 bases line up with TRBD1. Germline assignment: CDR1 SGHVS and CDR2 FQNEAQ. The ends lost 3 bases at V and 9 bases at J; junction bases unmatched: 6. This CDR3 spans 15 amino acids. CDR3 in amino acids: CASSLGTGISSPLHF. The CDR3 DNA sequence: TGTGCCAGCAGCTTGGGGACAGGGATCTCTTCACCCCTCCACTTT.

This rearrangement joins TRBV12-3 or TRBV12-4 to TRBJ1-6; D is possibly TRBD1 (5 bases). Deletions cut 8 bases from V and 10 bases from J, with 15 bases between. This CDR3 comprises 13 residues. CDR3 loop: CASLRGEGSPLHF. As DNA, the CDR3 is TGTGCCAGCTTGAGGGGCGAAGGGTCACCCCTCCACTTT.

This clonotype came up a few times. V usage is TRBV5-4 and J usage is TRBJ2-5, with unresolved D. V lost 1 base, J lost 2 bases, and 15 bases lay in between. There are 16 residues in the CDR3. The germline CDR1 and CDR2 sequences are SGHNT and YYREEE (reference sequence). This CDR3 reads CASSLSLSSSQETQYF. The CDR3 nucleotides are TGTGCCAGCAGCTTGTCTTTAAGTTCTTCACAAGAGACCCAGTACTTC.

This clonotype has a count of ten or more. The V gene is TRBV15, the J gene TRBJ2-5, with unresolved D. CDR1 is LNHNV and CDR2 is YYDKDF in the germline V gene (reference sequence). This CDR3 is 13 amino acids long. Trimming removed 3 bases at V and 3 bases at J, with 8 bases between. This CDR3 reads CATSRALEETQYF. In DNA form, the CDR3 reads TGTGCCACCAGCAGGGCCCTCGAAGAGACCCAGTACTTC. The complete variable domain, with remaining parts taken from reference TRBV15 and TRBJ2-5, reads DAMVIQNPRYQVTQFGKPVTLSCSQTLNHNVMYWYQQKSSQAPKLLFHYYDKDFNNEADTPDNFQSRRPNTSFCFLDIRSPGLGDTAMYLCATSRALEETQYFGPGTRLLVL.

This clonotype occurred many times. V is TRBV5-5 and J is TRBJ2-7; perhaps D is TRBD1 or TRBD2 (5 bases each). CDR3 length: 12 residues. V was clipped by 4 bases and J by 6 bases, with 11 bases between them. Germline CDR1 SGHKS, CDR2 YYEKEE (reference sequence). The CDR3 reads CASSGGIGEQYF. The CDR3 DNA is TGTGCCAGCAGCGGGGGTATCGGCGAGCAGTACTTC.

The chain uses TRBV29-1 and TRBJ1-6; TRBD1 might be the D (6 bases). The CDR3 consists of 20 residues. The ends were cut back, 1 base at V and 2 bases at J, with 24 bases in the middle. From germline, CDR1 is SQVTM and CDR2 ANQGSEA. The CDR3 coding sequence is TGCAGCGTTGAAGGGGCCGAAGAAAGGACAGCAACTCCCTATAATTCACCCCTCCACTTT. As protein: CSVEGAEERTATPYNSPLHF.

The rearrangement uses TRBV9 and TRBJ2-5; 9 bases fit TRBD2. This CDR3 region has 15 residues. Germline V gene sequence: CDR1 SGDLS, CDR2 YYNGEE. The junction had 10 bases not matched to a gene; V was cut back by 4 bases and J by 6 bases. CDR3 loop: CASSLGSGRPQTQYF. In DNA, the CDR3 is TGTGCCAGCAGCTTAGGAAGCGGGAGGCCCCAGACCCAGTACTTC.